This TCR beta chain was documented in a study of shared clonotypes between healthy human individuals. Study as a whole: Each donor's CD4 naive and CD4 memory cells filled three plates apiece, CD8 naive two, and CD8 memory one.

Selected positively for CCR7 and CD45RO-negative, naive CD8 cells excluded terminally differentiated effector memory CD45RA+ cells. Assay execution took place at the deep level. Several immunoSEQ plates held equal portions of the genomic DNA taken from each subset. Assay used: immunoSEQ multiplex PCR; TCRdb lists only in-frame clones, some missing. The top ten clones hold more than 0.95% of a sample with 2 million to 2.5 million clones, about 95% of them seen once. The V end lost 3 bases, the J end lost 5 bases, and 5 bases lay between the germline ends. CDR1 is MNHEY and CDR2 is SMNVEV in the germline V gene (reference sequence). The CDR3 loop spans 13 amino acids.

The sample was naive CD8+ T cells sorted from blood. This sequence joins TRBV27 and TRBJ2-6; no clear D. This receptor was identified in a man in his late teens or twenties in good health. CDR3 nucleotide sequence: TGTGCCAGCAGTTTTTCCCGGGCCAACGTCCTGACTTTC. Translating it yields CASSFSRANVLTF.